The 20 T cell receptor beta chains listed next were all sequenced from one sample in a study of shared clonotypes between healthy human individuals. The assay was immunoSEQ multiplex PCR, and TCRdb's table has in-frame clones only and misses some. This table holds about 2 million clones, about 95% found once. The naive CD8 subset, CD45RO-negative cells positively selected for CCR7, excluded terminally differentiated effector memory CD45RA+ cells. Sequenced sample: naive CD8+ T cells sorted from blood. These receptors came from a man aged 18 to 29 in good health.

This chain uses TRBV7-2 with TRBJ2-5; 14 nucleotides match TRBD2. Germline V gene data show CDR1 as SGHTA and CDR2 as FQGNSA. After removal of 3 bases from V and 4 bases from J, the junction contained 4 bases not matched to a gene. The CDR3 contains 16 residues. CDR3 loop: CASSLPGLAGAETQYF. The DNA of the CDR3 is TGTGCCAGCAGCTTGCCGGGACTAGCGGGAGCAGAGACCCAGTACTTC.

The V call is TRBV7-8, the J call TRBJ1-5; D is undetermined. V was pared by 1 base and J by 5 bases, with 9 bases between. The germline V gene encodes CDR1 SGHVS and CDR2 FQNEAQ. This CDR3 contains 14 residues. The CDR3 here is CASSLEPFYQPQHF. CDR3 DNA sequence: TGTGCCAGCAGCTTAGAACCTTTTTATCAGCCCCAGCATTTT.

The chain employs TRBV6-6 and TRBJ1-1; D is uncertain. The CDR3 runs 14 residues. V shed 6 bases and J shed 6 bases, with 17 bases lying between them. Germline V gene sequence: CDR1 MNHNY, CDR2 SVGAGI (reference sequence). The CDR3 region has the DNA TGTGCCAGCAGCCCCCTCAGAGGGATGGCTGAAGCTTTCTTT. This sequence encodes CASSPLRGMAEAFF.

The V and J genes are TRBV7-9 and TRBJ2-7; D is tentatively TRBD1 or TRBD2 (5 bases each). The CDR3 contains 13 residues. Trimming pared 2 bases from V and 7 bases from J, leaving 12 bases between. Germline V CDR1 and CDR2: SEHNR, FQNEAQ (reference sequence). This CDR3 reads CASSLWGTEEQYF. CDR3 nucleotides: TGTGCCAGCAGCTTATGGGGGACGGAAGAGCAGTACTTC.

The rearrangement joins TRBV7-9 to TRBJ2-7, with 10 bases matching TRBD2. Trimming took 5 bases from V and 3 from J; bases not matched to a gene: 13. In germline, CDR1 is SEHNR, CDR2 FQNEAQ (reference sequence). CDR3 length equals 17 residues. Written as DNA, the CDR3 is TGTGCCAGCAGCCCTCCATTGGGGCTAGCGGGGGACTACGAGCAGTACTTC. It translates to CASSPPLGLAGDYEQYF.

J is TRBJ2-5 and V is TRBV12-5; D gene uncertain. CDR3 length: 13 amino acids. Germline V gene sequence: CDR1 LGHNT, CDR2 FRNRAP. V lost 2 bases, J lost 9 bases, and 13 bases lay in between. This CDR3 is CASGLPSGVAQYF. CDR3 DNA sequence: TGTGCTAGTGGTTTGCCTAGTGGAGTTGCCCAGTACTTC.

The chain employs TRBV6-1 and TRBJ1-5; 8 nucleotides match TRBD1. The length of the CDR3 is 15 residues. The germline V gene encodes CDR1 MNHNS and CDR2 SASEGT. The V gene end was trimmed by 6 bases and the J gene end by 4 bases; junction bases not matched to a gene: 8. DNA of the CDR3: TGTGCCAGCAGGCCCGACAGGGGCCTTAATCAGCCCCAGCATTTT. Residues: CASRPDRGLNQPQHF.

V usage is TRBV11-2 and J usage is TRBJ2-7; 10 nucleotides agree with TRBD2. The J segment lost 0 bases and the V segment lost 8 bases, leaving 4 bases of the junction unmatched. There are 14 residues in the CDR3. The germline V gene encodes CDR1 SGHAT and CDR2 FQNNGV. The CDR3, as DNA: TGTGCCAGCGCGACTAGCGGGTCCTCCTACGAGCAGTACTTC. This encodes CASATSGSSYEQYF. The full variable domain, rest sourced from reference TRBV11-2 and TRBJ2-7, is EAGVAQSPRYKIIEKRQSVAFWCNPISGHATLYWYQQILGQGPKLLIQFQNNGVVDDSQLPKDRFSAERLKGVDSTLKIQPAKLEDSAVYLCASATSGSSYEQYFGPGTRLTVT.

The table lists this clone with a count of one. The CDR3 region is CASRGTGGGVTDTQYF. CDR3 DNA: TGTGCCAGCCGGGGTACAGGGGGCGGTGTGACAGATACGCAGTATTTT. This chain links TRBV6-6 with TRBJ2-3; 9 positions match TRBD1. The germline V gene encodes CDR1 MNHNY and CDR2 SVGAGI (reference sequence). The trim removed 8 bases at V and 3 bases at J, leaving 12 bases unmatched. The CDR3 covers 16 residues.

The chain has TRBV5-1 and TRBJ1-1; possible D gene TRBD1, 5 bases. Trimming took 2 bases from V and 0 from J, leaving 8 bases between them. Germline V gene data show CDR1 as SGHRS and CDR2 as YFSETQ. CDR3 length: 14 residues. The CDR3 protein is CASSFKGMNTEAFF. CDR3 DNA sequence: TGCGCCAGCAGCTTCAAGGGGATGAACACTGAAGCTTTCTTT.

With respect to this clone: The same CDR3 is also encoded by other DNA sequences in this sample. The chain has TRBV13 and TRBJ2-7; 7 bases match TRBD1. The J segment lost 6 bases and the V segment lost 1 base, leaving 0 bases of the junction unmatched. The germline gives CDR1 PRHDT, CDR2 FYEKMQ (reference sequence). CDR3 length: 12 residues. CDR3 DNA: TGTGCCAGCAGCTTAGCAGGGGGCGAGCAGTACTTC. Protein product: CASSLAGGEQYF.

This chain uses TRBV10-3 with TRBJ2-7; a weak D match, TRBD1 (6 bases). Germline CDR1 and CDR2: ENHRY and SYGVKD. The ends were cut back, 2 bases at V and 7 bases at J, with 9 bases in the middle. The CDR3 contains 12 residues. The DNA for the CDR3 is TGTGCCATCAGTGAGGGACAGATTGAGCAGTACTTC. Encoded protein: CAISEGQIEQYF.

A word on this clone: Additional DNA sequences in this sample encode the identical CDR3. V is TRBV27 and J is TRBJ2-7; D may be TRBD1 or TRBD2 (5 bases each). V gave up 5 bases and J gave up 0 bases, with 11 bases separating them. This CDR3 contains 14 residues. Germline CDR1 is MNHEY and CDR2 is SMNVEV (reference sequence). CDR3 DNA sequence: TGTGCCAGCAGTCCCGGGACCGCCTCCTACGAGCAGTACTTC. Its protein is CASSPGTASYEQYF.

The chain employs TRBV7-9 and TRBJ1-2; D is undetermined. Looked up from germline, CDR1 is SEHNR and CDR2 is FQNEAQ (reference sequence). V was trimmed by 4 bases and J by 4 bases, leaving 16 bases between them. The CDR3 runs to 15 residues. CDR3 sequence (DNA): TGTGCCAGCAGCTACCCTTCGGAGGCGCTCTATGGCTACACCTTC. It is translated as CASSYPSEALYGYTF.

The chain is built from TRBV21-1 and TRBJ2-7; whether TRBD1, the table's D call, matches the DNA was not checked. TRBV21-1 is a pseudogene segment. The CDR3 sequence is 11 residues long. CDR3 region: CASNRDYEQYF. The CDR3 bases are TGTGCCAGTAACAGGGACTACGAGCAGTACTTC.

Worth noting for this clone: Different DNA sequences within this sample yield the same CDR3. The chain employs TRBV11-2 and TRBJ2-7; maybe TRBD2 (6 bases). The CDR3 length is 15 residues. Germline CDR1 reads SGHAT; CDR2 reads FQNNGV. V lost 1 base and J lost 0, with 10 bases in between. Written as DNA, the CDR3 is TGTGCCAGCAGCTTAGGTCCGGGACTCTCCTACGAGCAGTACTTC. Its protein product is CASSLGPGLSYEQYF.

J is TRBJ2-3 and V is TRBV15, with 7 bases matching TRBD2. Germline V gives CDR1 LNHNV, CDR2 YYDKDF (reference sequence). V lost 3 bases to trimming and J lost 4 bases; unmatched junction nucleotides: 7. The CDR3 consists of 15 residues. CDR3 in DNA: TGTGCCACCAGCAGGGGGCGGGGGTTTGCAGATACGCAGTATTTT. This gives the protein CATSRGRGFADTQYF.

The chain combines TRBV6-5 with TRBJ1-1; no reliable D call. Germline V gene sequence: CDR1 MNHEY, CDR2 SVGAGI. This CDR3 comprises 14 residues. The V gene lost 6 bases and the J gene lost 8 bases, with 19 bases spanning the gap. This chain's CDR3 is CASRLGGGPVEAFF. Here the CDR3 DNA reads TGTGCCAGCAGACTAGGCGGTGGCCCCGTAGAAGCTTTCTTT.

The CDR3 region is CASSQEKGPTYEQYF. The DNA for the CDR3 is TGCGCCAGCAGCCAAGAGAAAGGGCCTACCTACGAGCAGTACTTC. This chain joins TRBV4-1 and TRBJ2-7; D is uncertain. CDR1 and CDR2 (germline): MGHRA, YSYEKL. CDR3 length equals 15 residues. The V and J ends lost 0 bases and 2 bases respectively, with 11 bases between them.

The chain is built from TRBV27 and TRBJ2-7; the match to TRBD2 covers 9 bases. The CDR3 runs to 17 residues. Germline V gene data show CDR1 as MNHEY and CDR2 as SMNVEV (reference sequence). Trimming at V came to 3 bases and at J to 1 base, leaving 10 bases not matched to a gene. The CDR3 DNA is TGTGCCAGCAGTTTGAGAACCCAGACTAGCGGATCCTACGAGCAGTACTTC. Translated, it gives CASSLRTQTSGSYEQYF.